The rows below give T cell receptor beta chains drawn from one sample of a study of T-cell memory formation after mild COVID-19. In TCRdb, the 5' RACE reads were re-called with MiXCR into one record per CDR3 protein. The table shows about 470,000 distinct CDR3 sequences, with about 23% occurring only once. Input material: PBMCs or a T cell subset sorted from them (not recorded which). Receptors originate from an adult woman who had mild COVID-19 (a few samples of this study predate the infection). Cell type and time point are not known. Both conserved end residues are part of each CDR3. A D gene is named only where the DNA matches it firmly. Some rows mark clone size as missing; the rest say once, few, many or name a class of expanded clone.

clone size | J gene | V gene | D gene | CDR3 protein | CDR3 DNA
NA | TRBJ1-6 | TRBV4-1 | TRBD1 | CASSPMDRVSPLHF | TGCGCCAGCAGCCCGATGGACAGGGTTTCACCCCTCCACTTT
NA | TRBJ1-1 | TRBV29-1 | NA | CSAVMNTEAFF | TGCAGCGCGGTTATGAACACTGAAGCTTTCTTT
few | TRBJ1-4 | TRBV29-1 | NA | CSVCLVIGPTGGEKLFF | TGCAGCGTTTGCCTCGTAATCGGTCCGACGGGGGGGGAAAAACTGTTTTTT
once | TRBJ2-7 | TRBV6-2/TRBV6-3 | NA | CASSYSESLDLPTYEQYF | TGTGCCAGCAGTTACTCGGAGAGTCTCGACCTCCCGACCTACGAGCAGTACTTC
NA | TRBJ1-2 | TRBV12-3/TRBV12-4 | TRBD1 | CASSGTGNLYGYTF | TGTGCCAGCAGCGGGACAGGGAATTTGTATGGCTACACCTTC
NA | TRBJ2-7 | TRBV12-3/TRBV12-4 | NA | CASSSPTADSYEQYF | TGTGCCAGCAGTTCCCCGACAGCGGACTCCTACGAGCAGTACTTC
NA | TRBJ2-1 | TRBV7-8 | NA | CASSVTAGDYEQFF | TGTGCCAGCAGCGTAACCGCCGGGGATTATGAGCAGTTCTTC
NA | TRBJ2-1 | TRBV6-2/TRBV6-3 | NA | CASNLAPSSYNEQFF | TGTGCCAGCAATCTAGCGCCCAGCTCCTACAATGAGCAGTTCTTC
NA | TRBJ2-1 | TRBV6-4 | TRBD1 | CASSNSRGQEQFF | TGTGCCAGCAGCAACAGCAGGGGGCAGGAGCAGTTCTTC
NA | TRBJ2-1 | TRBV20-1 | TRBD2 | CSASRTSGERRRNEQFF | TGCAGTGCTAGCCGGACTAGCGGGGAGAGGAGGAGAAATGAGCAGTTCTTC
NA | TRBJ1-5 | TRBV12-3/TRBV12-4 | NA | CASSLFKQPQHF | TGTGCCAGCAGTTTATTCAAGCAGCCCCAGCATTTT
few | TRBJ2-1 | TRBV6-1 | NA | CASEGQGSYNEQFF | TGTGCCAGCGAAGGTCAGGGCTCCTACAATGAGCAGTTCTTC
few | TRBJ1-1 | TRBV7-9 | NA | CASSLDIGNEAFF | TGTGCCAGCAGCTTAGATATTGGTAATGAAGCTTTCTTT
few | TRBJ2-7 | TRBV4-1 | NA | CASSQDGARVPHEQYF | TGCGCCAGCAGCCAAGACGGGGCCAGGGTCCCCCACGAGCAGTACTTC
many | TRBJ1-1 | TRBV7-9 | NA | CASSFSGTRGTEAFF | TGTGCCAGCAGCTTTTCCGGGACCCGCGGCACTGAAGCTTTCTTT
many | TRBJ2-7 | TRBV7-2 | NA | CASSQQTHSYEQYF | TGTGCCAGCAGCCAACAGACCCATTCCTACGAGCAGTACTTC
few | TRBJ2-7 | TRBV6-6 | NA | CASSPSGGSGNEQYF | TGTGCCAGCAGTCCCTCCGGGGGCTCCGGGAACGAGCAGTACTTC
NA | TRBJ1-5 | TRBV5-5 | NA | CASSLATQGQPQHF | TGTGCCAGCAGCTTGGCCACCCAGGGCCAGCCCCAGCATTTT
many | TRBJ2-5 | TRBV5-1 | NA | CASSLFAVETQYF | TGCGCCAGCAGCTTGTTCGCGGTAGAGACCCAGTACTTC
NA | TRBJ1-6 | TRBV5-1 | NA | CASSFRMSSYNSPLHF | TGCGCCAGCAGCTTTCGGATGAGCTCCTATAATTCACCCCTCCACTTT
NA | TRBJ2-7 | TRBV7-2 | TRBD2 | CASSSHVGTSLFEQYF | TGTGCCAGCAGCTCACACGTAGGGACTAGCCTTTTCGAGCAGTACTTC
NA | TRBJ1-2 | TRBV12-3/TRBV12-4 | TRBD1 | CASSPTGTGGNYGYTF | TGTGCCAGCAGTCCAACGGGGACAGGGGGTAACTATGGCTACACCTTC
NA | TRBJ2-5 | TRBV5-1 | TRBD2 | CASSWGTSGQETQYF | TGCGCCAGCAGCTGGGGGACTAGCGGACAAGAGACCCAGTACTTC
NA | TRBJ2-1 | TRBV5-1 | TRBD2 | CASSFTSGRINEQFF | TGCGCCAGCAGCTTTACAAGCGGGAGAATTAATGAGCAGTTCTTC
few | TRBJ1-1 | TRBV12-3/TRBV12-4 | NA | CASSLRRMNTEAFF | TGTGCCAGCAGTTTGCGTCGGATGAACACTGAAGCTTTCTTT